This entry lists 2 T cell receptor beta chains sequenced from one sample in a study of T cell changes during pregnancy in multiple sclerosis. The table came from immunoSEQ multiplex PCR; TCRdb's copy has only in-frame clones and leaves some out. The table shows tens of thousands of clones, with around 90% occurring only once. The source was peripheral blood, collected in the first trimester of pregnancy. The receptor source for this set is a female donor with multiple sclerosis, enrolled in a pregnancy study.

This chain joins TRBV7-6 and TRBJ2-7; D gene uncertain. The V gene's germline CDR1 is SGHVS and CDR2 FNYEAQ. The CDR3 covers 14 residues. The V and J ends lost 4 bases and 2 bases respectively, with 12 bases between them. The CDR3 sequence: CASSSRGSTYEQYF. The CDR3 DNA reads as TGTGCCAGCAGCTCGAGAGGCAGTACCTACGAGCAGTACTTC.

The V call is TRBV7-3, the J call TRBJ1-1; 9 positions agree with TRBD1. In germline, CDR1 is SGHTA, CDR2 FQGTGA. This CDR3 comprises 16 residues. The V and J ends lost 3 bases and 1 base, in that order; junction bases with no gene match: 6. In DNA, the CDR3 is TGTGCCAGCAGCTTGGAGGGACAGGGCGCGAACACTGAAGCTTTCTTT. Protein product: CASSLEGQGANTEAFF.